The 22 T cell receptor beta chains below were found in one sample sequenced in a study of long-term antiretroviral therapy in people with HIV. Version v3.0 of the immunoSEQ assay was performed at survey level. Profiled with immunoSEQ multiplex PCR; TCRdb holds only in-frame clones, not every one. Here the sample spans 35,000 to 45,000 clones, approximately 86% being singletons. The specimen comprised unsorted PBMCs, sampled just before starting antiretroviral therapy. These receptor sequences come from a woman aged 18-35 years with HIV.

The rearrangement links TRBV5-6 to TRBJ2-7, with D possibly matching TRBD1 (6 bases). Trimming pared 1 base from V and 0 bases from J, leaving 8 bases between. This CDR3 has 14 residues. CDR1 SGHDT and CDR2 YYEEEE come from the germline V gene. The CDR3 DNA reads TGTGCCAGCAGCTTGCAGGGGAGCTCCTACGAGCAGTACTTC. Translated, it gives CASSLQGSSYEQYF.

The rearrangement joins TRBV6-1 to TRBJ1-1, with a possible D match to TRBD1 (5 bases). Germline V gives CDR1 MNHNS, CDR2 SASEGT. V lost 7 bases and J 3 bases, leaving 12 bases between the germline ends. CDR3 length: 13 amino acids. CDR3 sequence: CASTRDRYTEAFF. CDR3 DNA sequence: TGTGCCAGCACCAGGGACCGATACACTGAAGCTTTCTTT.

The chain links TRBV23-1 to TRBJ2-7; D unresolved. TRBV23-1 is labeled an ORF, and its function is uncertain. The CDR3 runs 13 residues. V dropped 0 bases and J dropped 5 bases, with 8 bases sitting between them. The CDR3 DNA reads TGCGCCAGCAGTCAATCCTTTCACGACGAGCAGTACTTC. It specifies CASSQSFHDEQYF.

This chain uses TRBV18 with TRBJ2-1; 7 bases are shared with TRBD1. The germline gives CDR1 KGHSH, CDR2 LQKENI. CDR3 size: 17 residues. J was trimmed by 5 bases and V by 3 bases; bases with no gene match: 13. Here the CDR3 DNA reads TGTGCCAGCTCACCTTATTCGACAGGGCACGCGGACAATGAGCAGTTCTTC. Residues: CASSPYSTGHADNEQFF.

This clone has just one count. The V call is TRBV5-1, the J call TRBJ2-3; D is uncertain. Trimming took 1 base from V and 0 from J, leaving 12 bases between them. The CDR3 has 16 residues. Per the germline V gene, CDR1 is SGHRS and CDR2 is YFSETQ. CDR3 region: CASSLTTDSSTDTQYF. The DNA of the CDR3 is TGCGCCAGCAGCTTGACCACAGACTCTAGCACAGATACGCAGTATTTT.

V gene TRBV11-2 combines with J gene TRBJ2-7; D possibly corresponds to TRBD2 (5 bases). Trimming cost V 7 bases and J 6 bases, with 16 bases left between them. The length of the CDR3 is 13 residues. Germline V gene sequence: CDR1 SGHAT, CDR2 FQNNGV. The CDR3 DNA reads TGTGCCAGCAACAACATCGGAGGAGGCGAGCAGTACTTC. Residues: CASNNIGGGEQYF.

V and J are TRBV19 and TRBJ2-4; 8 bases match TRBD1. Germline lookup yields CDR1 LNHDA and CDR2 SQIVND (reference sequence). This CDR3 is 15 amino acids long. V dropped 5 bases and J dropped 2; count of bases not matched to a gene: 5. The CDR3 region is CASSARQGSKNIQYF. CDR3 bases: TGTGCCAGTAGTGCCCGACAGGGGTCCAAAAACATTCAGTACTTC.

The chain carries TRBV6-5 and TRBJ2-1; possibly TRBD2 for D (6 bases). The CDR3 has 11 residues. The germline V and J ends were trimmed by 6 bases and 14 bases, with 14 bases remaining between them. CDR1 and CDR2 (germline): MNHEY, SVGAGI. The CDR3 DNA reads as TGTGCCAGCAGCTCCGGAGGGCCAAAGTTCTTC. Its protein is CASSSGGPKFF.

J is TRBJ1-2 and V is TRBV5-5, with a weak D call TRBD1 (5 bases). Germline lookup yields CDR1 SGHKS and CDR2 YYEKEE (reference sequence). V was clipped by 4 bases and J by 3 bases, with 10 bases between them. The CDR3 consists of 13 residues. The CDR3 region is CASSTTDHYGYTF. For the CDR3, the DNA is TGTGCCAGCAGCACGACAGACCACTATGGCTACACCTTC.

The chain uses TRBV14 and TRBJ2-7; TRBD1 might be the D (7 bases). CDR3 length equals 14 residues. Looked up from germline, CDR1 is SGHDN and CDR2 is FVKESK. With 4 bases removed from V and 7 bases from J, the gap between germline ends came to 17 bases. The CDR3 loop reads CASSRGTASREQYF. CDR3 nucleotides: TGTGCCAGCAGCCGCGGGACAGCGAGTAGGGAGCAGTACTTC. The complete variable domain, with remaining parts taken from reference TRBV14 and TRBJ2-7, reads EAGVTQFPSHSVIEKGQTVTLRCDPISGHDNLYWYRRVMGKEIKFLLHFVKESKQDESGMPNNRFLAERTGGTYSTLKVQPAELEDSGVYFCASSRGTASREQYFGPGTRLTVT.

DNA for the CDR3: TGTGCCAGCAGCTTAGCCAGCGGGAGCACAGATACGCAGTATTTT. It translates to CASSLASGSTDTQYF. V usage is TRBV7-2 and J usage is TRBJ2-3, with D tentatively TRBD2 (6 bases). Germline-derived CDR1 and CDR2 are SGHTA and FQGNSA. With 0 bases removed from V and 0 bases from J, the gap between germline ends came to 7 bases. The CDR3 spans 15 residues.

The chain uses TRBV27 and TRBJ2-1; D assignment may be TRBD1 or TRBD2 (5 bases each). Germline V gives CDR1 MNHEY, CDR2 SMNVEV (reference sequence). This CDR3 comprises 17 residues. V lost 6 bases and J lost 6, with 24 bases in between. The DNA of the CDR3 is TGTGCCAGCAGCCGAGAATTCGGACGGGACGTGGCCAATGAGCAGTTCTTC. Translation gives CASSREFGRDVANEQFF.

There are a few counts of this clone. The gene calls are TRBV6-6 and TRBJ2-7; 9 nucleotides match TRBD1. J gave up 3 bases and V 5 bases, and 8 bases lay outside the gene matches. The CDR3 consists of 15 residues. Germline CDR1 and CDR2: MNHNY and SVGAGI (reference sequence). The CDR3 sequence: CASSMDRGFVYEQYF. The CDR3 bases are TGTGCCAGCAGTATGGACAGGGGCTTTGTCTACGAGCAGTACTTC.

The gene calls are TRBV11-3 and TRBJ2-1; D is undetermined. The CDR3 loop spans 12 amino acids. Trimming removed 5 bases at V and 8 bases at J, with 10 bases between. Germline V gene sequence: CDR1 SGHNT, CDR2 YENEEA. Here the CDR3 DNA reads TGTGCCAGCAGCCCAGTTGGTGATGAGCAGTTCTTC. Translation gives CASSPVGDEQFF.

The chain uses TRBV28 and TRBJ2-1; perhaps TRBD2 as D (6 bases). Per the germline V gene, CDR1 is MDHEN and CDR2 is SYDVKM. The CDR3 spans 13 residues. Trimming removed 5 bases from V and 8 bases from J, with 13 bases in between. The CDR3 DNA follows: TGTGCCAGCAGTAGGGACTCCCTGGATGAGCAGTTCTTC. Protein sequence: CASSRDSLDEQFF.

This rearrangement joins TRBV25-1 to TRBJ2-7; D gene ambiguous. The CDR3 has 14 residues. Germline CDR1 and CDR2: MGHDK and SYGVNS. Trimming stripped 5 bases from V and 0 bases from J, with 11 bases between. The CDR3 loop is CASSLRKGSYEQYF. CDR3 nucleotides: TGTGCCAGCAGTTTAAGAAAAGGCTCCTACGAGCAGTACTTC.

This sequence joins TRBV4-1 and TRBJ2-2; 7 positions agree with TRBD1. In germline, CDR1 is MGHRA, CDR2 YSYEKL. Unmatched junction bases numbered 11, after V lost 6 bases and J lost 4 bases. CDR3 length equals 16 residues. CDR3 nucleotide sequence: TGCGCCAGCAGACAGGGGAAAGTATCGATCACCGGGGAGCTGTTTTTT. This gives the protein CASRQGKVSITGELFF.

This chain's CDR3 is CSVEEKNIQYF. The DNA for the CDR3 is TGCAGCGTTGAGGAAAAAAACATTCAGTACTTC. J is TRBJ2-4 and V is TRBV29-1, with no clear D. Trimming stripped 3 bases from V and 4 bases from J, with 4 bases between. Germline loops: CDR1 SQVTM, CDR2 ANQGSEA. The CDR3 totals 11 residues.

V gene TRBV7-2 combines with J gene TRBJ2-5; D possibly corresponds to TRBD1 (6 bases). The CDR3 consists of 13 residues. Germline V gives CDR1 SGHTA, CDR2 FQGNSA. Trimming removed 6 bases at V and 2 bases at J, with 10 bases between. DNA of the CDR3: TGTGCCAGCAGACAGGGTTGGCAAGAGACCCAGTACTTC. Protein sequence: CASRQGWQETQYF.

The rearrangement links TRBV5-8 to TRBJ2-7, with 7 nucleotides matching TRBD1. V was pared by 4 bases and J by 2 bases, with 9 bases of the junction left unmatched. Looked up from germline, CDR1 is SGHTS and CDR2 is YDEGEE. The CDR3 is 15 amino acids. The CDR3 DNA reads TGTGCCAGCAGCGAACTTGGGACAGTCCCCTACGAGCAGTACTTC. Protein: CASSELGTVPYEQYF.

The rearrangement links TRBV5-1 to TRBJ1-4; 9 bases map to TRBD1. The J segment lost 8 bases and the V segment lost 4 bases, leaving 9 bases of the junction unmatched. Germline V lookup: CDR1 SGHRS, CDR2 YFSETQ. This CDR3 comprises 15 residues. CDR3 coding DNA: TGCGCCAGCAGCCCCGAGGACAGGGGCAGGGAAAAACTGTTTTTT. Translation: CASSPEDRGREKLFF.

This clone has a handful of counts. The chain couples TRBV6-4 to TRBJ2-3, with 10 positions matching TRBD2. Germline assignment: CDR1 MRHNA and CDR2 SNTAGT. This CDR3 has 15 amino acids. Losses at the gene ends were 3 bases for V and 5 bases for J; bases not matched to a gene: 5. The CDR3 nucleotides are TGTGCCAGCAGTGAATCTAGCGGGAGTCTAGATACGCAGTATTTT. Its protein is CASSESSGSLDTQYF.